These 7 T cell receptor beta chains were sequenced from one sample in a study of blood T cell repertoires in COVID-19. The method was immunoSEQ multiplex PCR; TCRdb's version includes in-frame clones alone and lacks a portion of them. The profile shows about 74,000 clones, about 84% of them singletons. Sequencing was done on a sample of peripheral blood. The receptors originated from a human donor in a cohort sampled during active COVID-19.

This rearrangement joins TRBV7-2 to TRBJ2-4; 11 nucleotides match TRBD2. CDR3 length: 16 residues. CDR1 and CDR2 (germline): SGHTA, FQGNSA. V lost 1 base and J lost 5; bases outside the gene matches: 4. CDR3 sequence reads: CASSLVIAGGENIQYF. CDR3 sequence (DNA): TGTGCCAGCAGCTTAGTAATAGCGGGAGGGGAAAACATTCAGTACTTC.

V gene TRBV7-2 combines with J gene TRBJ1-4; the match to TRBD1 covers 7 bases. CDR1 and CDR2 (germline): SGHTA, FQGNSA. Trimming at V came to 3 bases and at J to 3 bases, leaving 4 bases not matched to a gene. The CDR3 covers 15 residues. The CDR3 is CASSFAGQPNEKLFF. The CDR3 DNA reads TGTGCCAGCAGCTTTGCGGGACAGCCTAATGAAAAACTGTTTTTT.

The sample holds one count of this clone. The chain employs TRBV3-1 (or the pseudogene TRBV3-2) and TRBJ2-1; a weak D match, TRBD2 (6 bases). This CDR3 region has 15 residues. Germline CDR1 is LGHDT and CDR2 is YNNKEL (reference sequence). Deletions cut 2 bases from V and 4 bases from J, with 12 bases between. CDR3 residues: CASSQRGGIYNEQFF. For the CDR3, the DNA is TGTGCCAGCAGCCAACGGGGCGGGATTTACAATGAGCAGTTCTTC.

The rearrangement links TRBV10-1 to TRBJ2-3, with 8 bases identical to TRBD2. Germline CDR1 reads WNHNN; CDR2 reads SYGVQD (reference sequence). V gave up 4 bases and J gave up 6 bases; unmatched junction bases: 9. CDR3 length equals 15 residues. The CDR3 region is CASSASAGETDTQYF. CDR3 nucleotide sequence: TGCGCCAGCAGTGCATCAGCGGGAGAGACCGATACGCAGTATTTT.

CDR3 nucleotide sequence: TGTGCCAGCTCACCCGGAGGGGGCATAGGTGGGGCCAACGTCCTGACTTTC. It yields the protein CASSPGGGIGGANVLTF. V and J are TRBV18 and TRBJ2-6; the D gene is possibly TRBD1 (7 bases). The length of the CDR3 is 17 residues. In germline, CDR1 is KGHSH, CDR2 LQKENI. V was clipped by 3 bases and J by 3 bases, with 15 bases between them.

This chain connects TRBV6-5 to TRBJ2-1; 7 nucleotides align to TRBD2. From germline, CDR1 is MNHEY and CDR2 SVGAGI. The CDR3 covers 12 residues. J was trimmed by 6 bases and V by 7 bases; bases with no gene match: 3. The chain's CDR3 is CASTPSGNEQFF. In DNA, the CDR3 is TGTGCCAGCACTCCTAGCGGCAATGAGCAGTTCTTC.

J is TRBJ1-4 and V is TRBV2; D is possibly TRBD1 (5 bases). The CDR3 totals 15 residues. CDR1 and CDR2 from the germline V gene are SNHLY and FYNNEI. With 1 base removed from V and 7 bases from J, the gap between germline ends came to 13 bases. Here the CDR3 reads CASSEDGGNREKLFF. CDR3 sequence (DNA): TGTGCCAGCAGTGAAGACGGGGGAAATCGTGAAAAACTGTTTTTT.